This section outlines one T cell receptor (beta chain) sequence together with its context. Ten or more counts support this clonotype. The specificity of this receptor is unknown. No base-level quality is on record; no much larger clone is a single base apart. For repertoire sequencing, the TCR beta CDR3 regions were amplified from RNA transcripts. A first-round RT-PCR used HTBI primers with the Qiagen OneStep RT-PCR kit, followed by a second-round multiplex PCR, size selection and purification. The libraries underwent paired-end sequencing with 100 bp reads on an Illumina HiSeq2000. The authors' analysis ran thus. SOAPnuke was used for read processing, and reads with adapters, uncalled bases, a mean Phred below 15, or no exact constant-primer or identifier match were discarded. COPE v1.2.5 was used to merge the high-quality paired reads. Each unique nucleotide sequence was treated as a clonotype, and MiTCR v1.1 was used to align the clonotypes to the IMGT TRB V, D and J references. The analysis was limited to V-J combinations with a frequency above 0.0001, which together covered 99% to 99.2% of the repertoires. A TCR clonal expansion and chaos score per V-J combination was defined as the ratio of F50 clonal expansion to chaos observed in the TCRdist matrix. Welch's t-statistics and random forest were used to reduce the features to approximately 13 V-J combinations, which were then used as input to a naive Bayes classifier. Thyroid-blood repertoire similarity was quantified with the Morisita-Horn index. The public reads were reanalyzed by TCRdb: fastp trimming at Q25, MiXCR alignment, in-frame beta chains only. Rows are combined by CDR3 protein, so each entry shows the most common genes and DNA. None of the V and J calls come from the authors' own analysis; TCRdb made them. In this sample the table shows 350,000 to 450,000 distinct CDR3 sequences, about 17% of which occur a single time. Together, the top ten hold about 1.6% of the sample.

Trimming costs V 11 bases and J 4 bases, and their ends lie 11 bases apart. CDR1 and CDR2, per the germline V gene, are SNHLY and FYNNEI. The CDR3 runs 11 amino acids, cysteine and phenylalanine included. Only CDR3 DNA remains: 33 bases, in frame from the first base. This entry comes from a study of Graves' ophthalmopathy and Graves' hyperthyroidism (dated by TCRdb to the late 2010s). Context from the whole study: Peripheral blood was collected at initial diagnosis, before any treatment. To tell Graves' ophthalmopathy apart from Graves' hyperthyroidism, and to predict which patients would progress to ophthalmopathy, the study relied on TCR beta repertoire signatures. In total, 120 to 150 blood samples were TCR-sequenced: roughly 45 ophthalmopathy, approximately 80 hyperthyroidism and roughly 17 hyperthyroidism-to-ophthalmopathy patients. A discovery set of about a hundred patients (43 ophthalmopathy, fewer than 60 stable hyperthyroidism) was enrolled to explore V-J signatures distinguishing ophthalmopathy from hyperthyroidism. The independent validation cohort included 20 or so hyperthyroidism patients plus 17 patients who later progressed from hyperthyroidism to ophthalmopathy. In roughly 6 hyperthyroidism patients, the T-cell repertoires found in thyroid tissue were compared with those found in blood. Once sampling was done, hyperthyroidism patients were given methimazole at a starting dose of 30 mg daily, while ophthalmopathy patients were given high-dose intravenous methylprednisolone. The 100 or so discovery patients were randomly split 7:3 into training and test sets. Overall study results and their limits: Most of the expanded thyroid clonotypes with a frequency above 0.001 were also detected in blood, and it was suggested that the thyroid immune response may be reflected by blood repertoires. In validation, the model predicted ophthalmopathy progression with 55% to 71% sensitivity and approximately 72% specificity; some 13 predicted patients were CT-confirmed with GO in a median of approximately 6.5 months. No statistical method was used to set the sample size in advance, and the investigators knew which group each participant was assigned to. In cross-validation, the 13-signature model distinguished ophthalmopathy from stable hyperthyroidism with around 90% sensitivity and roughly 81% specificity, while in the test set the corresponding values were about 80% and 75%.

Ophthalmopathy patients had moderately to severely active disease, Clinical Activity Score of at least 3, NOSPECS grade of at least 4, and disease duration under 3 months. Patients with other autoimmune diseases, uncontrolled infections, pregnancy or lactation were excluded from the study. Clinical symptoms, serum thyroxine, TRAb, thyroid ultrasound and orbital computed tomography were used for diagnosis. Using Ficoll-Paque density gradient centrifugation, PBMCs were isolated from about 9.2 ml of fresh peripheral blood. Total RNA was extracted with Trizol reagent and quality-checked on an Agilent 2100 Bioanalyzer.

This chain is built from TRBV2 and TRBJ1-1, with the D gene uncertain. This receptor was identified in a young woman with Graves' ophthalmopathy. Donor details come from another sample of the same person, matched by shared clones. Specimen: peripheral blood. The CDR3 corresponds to CALSSGTEAFF. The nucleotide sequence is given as TGTGCCCTAAGCTCGGGCACTGAAGCTTTCTTT.